Here is one T cell receptor (beta chain) with its context. This CDR3 contains 13 residues. V lost 5 bases and J lost 4; bases outside the gene matches: 3. Per the germline V gene, CDR1 is MNHEY and CDR2 is SVGEGT. The sample belongs to a study of blood T cell repertoires in COVID-19. Study-wide background: There were acute and convalescent COVID-19 samples, and they came from the United States, Italy and Spain. Sample material is recorded as cDNA or gDNA derived from T cells, B-cell-depleted T cells, or PBMCs.

In the original workflow: Reference gene primer amplification gave estimated nucleated cell counts. Sequencing was performed with immunoSEQ multiplex PCR; in TCRdb, only in-frame clones are kept and a portion is missing. The V and J calls and clone size were taken over from that table, and D and trimming were inferred from the DNA. The repertoire consists of about 220,000 clones, with 65% to 85% occurring once and the leading ten covering more than 2%. The clonotype was recovered from a woman in her sixties with acute or convalescent COVID-19. The gene calls are TRBV6-2 or TRBV6-3 and TRBJ1-1; 8 nucleotides agree with TRBD1. Source material: peripheral blood. DNA of the CDR3: TGTGCCAGCAGTGACAGGGGTGGCACTGAAGCTTTCTTT. Amino acid sequence: CASSDRGGTEAFF.